The source of this T cell receptor beta chain is a study of cytomegalovirus exposure and HLA in healthy donors. Background on the study: Early on, a data release was issued that held some 85 million unique TCRs from HLA-typed donors.

PCR amplification relied on 60 Vbeta primers (plus 13 Jbeta primers). The method was immunoSEQ multiplex PCR; TCRdb's version includes in-frame clones alone and lacks a portion of them. Of about 160,000 clones in the sample, 86% were seen once. The ends were cut back, 5 bases at V and 0 bases at J, with 11 bases in the middle. Germline CDR1 SGHRS, CDR2 YFSETQ. The CDR3 has 15 amino acids. For this clone: What it recognizes is unknown.

Study results and caveats: Earlier analysis looked at TCR beta V segments, and most were productive about 87% or about 30% of the time. Only CMV serostatus was available as immune exposure information.

This receptor was obtained from a woman aged 18-35 years in good health and CMV-seronegative. The source material was PBMCs. The V call is TRBV5-1, the J call TRBJ1-4; possible D gene TRBD1, 6 bases. CDR3 DNA: TGCGCCAGCAGGGCCGGGACATCAACTAATGAAAAACTGTTTTTT. This codes for CASRAGTSTNEKLFF.